This T cell receptor (beta chain) was profiled in a study of shared clonotypes between healthy human individuals. CD8 cells classed as naive were CD45RO-negative and positively selected for CCR7, excluding terminally differentiated effector memory CD45RA+ cells. Germline CDR1 reads MGHRA; CDR2 reads YSYEKL. With 1 base clipped from V and 2 bases from J, the junction kept 5 bases outside the gene matches. This CDR3 comprises 16 residues. Assay used: immunoSEQ multiplex PCR; TCRdb lists only in-frame clones, some missing. The repertoire holds about 2.2 million clones, about 92% seen once, with 1.7% in the top ten.

This chain uses TRBV4-1 with TRBJ2-7; TRBD2 aligns across 10 bases. The sequence was collected from a man between 18 and 29 years old in good health. Some clones in this sample may be carry-over from other donors' samples. Material: naive CD8+ T cells from PBMCs. This chain's CDR3 is CASSQAPLAGAYEQYF. DNA for the CDR3: TGCGCCAGCAGCCAAGCCCCTCTAGCGGGAGCCTACGAGCAGTACTTC.